The 14 T cell receptor beta chains presented below share a single source sample, sequenced in a study of shared clonotypes between healthy human individuals. Method: immunoSEQ multiplex PCR; TCRdb's copy keeps in-frame clones and lacks some. The sample contains millions of clones, 85% to 95% of which appear only once. Sequences were obtained from naive CD4+ T cells sorted from blood. Noted subset: CD45RA+ positively selected. All receptors derive from a man younger than 35 in good health.

This clone was observed a few times. This CDR3 reads CASQRQGDYGYTF. For the CDR3, the DNA is TGCGCCAGCCAGAGACAGGGGGACTATGGCTACACCTTC. V is TRBV5-1 and J is TRBJ1-2, with 9 bases fitting TRBD1. V trimming: 7 bases; J trimming: 3 bases; junction bases outside the gene matches: 4. Germline CDR1 reads SGHRS; CDR2 reads YFSETQ. The length of the CDR3 is 13 residues. Complete variable domain (other parts from reference TRBV5-1 and TRBJ1-2): KAGVTQTPRYLIKTRGQQVTLSCSPISGHRSVSWYQQTPGQGLQFLFEYFSETQRNKGNFPGRFSGRQFSNSRSEMNVSTLELGDSALYLCASQRQGDYGYTFGSGTRLTVV.

The V and J genes are TRBV11-2 and TRBJ1-1, with D uncertain. Germline CDR1 is SGHAT and CDR2 is FQNNGV. Between the trimmed V and J ends, which lost 6 bases and 3 bases, there was a span of 17 bases. This CDR3 is built from 15 residues. CDR3: CASRQDLYLDTEAFF. Written as DNA, the CDR3 is TGTGCCAGCAGACAAGACCTTTACTTGGACACTGAAGCTTTCTTT.

This sequence joins TRBV6-5 and TRBJ1-2; D unresolved. Trimming left V 6 bases short and J 1 base short, with 12 bases between. Germline V lookup: CDR1 MNHEY, CDR2 SVGAGI. The CDR3 totals 14 residues. This CDR3 reads CASRDLVVNYGYTF. CDR3 bases: TGTGCCAGCAGGGACCTAGTGGTTAACTATGGCTACACCTTC.

V is TRBV9 and J is TRBJ2-3; TRBD2 agrees at 7 bases. This CDR3 is 15 amino acids long. From germline, CDR1 is SGDLS and CDR2 YYNGEE. With V trimmed by 1 base and J by 3 bases, 5 bases remained unmatched. CDR3 amino acids: CASSVKAGETDTQYF. The CDR3 DNA sequence: TGTGCCAGCAGCGTAAAGGCGGGAGAGACAGATACGCAGTATTTT. The full variable domain, in which reference TRBV9 and TRBJ2-3 provide the parts outside the CDR3, is DSGVTQTPKHLITATGQRVTLRCSPRSGDLSVYWYQQSLDQGLQFLIQYYNGEERAKGNILERFSAQQFPDLHSELNLSSLELGDSALYFCASSVKAGETDTQYFGPGTRLTVL.

The chain has TRBV7-2 and TRBJ2-1, with 11 bases that match TRBD2. The CDR3 consists of 14 residues. Trimming took 2 bases from V and 8 from J; bases not matched to a gene: 2. The V gene's germline CDR1 is SGHTA and CDR2 FQGNSA. The CDR3 coding sequence is TGTGCCAGCAGCTTAACTAGCGGGAGCGATGAGCAGTTCTTC. It is translated as CASSLTSGSDEQFF.

This clone was counted once. The rearrangement joins TRBV5-6 to TRBJ2-6; D unresolved. The V and J ends lost 2 bases and 0 bases respectively, with 15 bases between them. Germline V lookup: CDR1 SGHDT, CDR2 YYEEEE. This CDR3 has 18 amino acids. CDR3: CASSLGGRATSGANVLTF. As DNA, the CDR3 is TGTGCCAGCAGCTTAGGCGGACGCGCGACCTCTGGGGCCAACGTCCTGACTTTC.

DNA of the CDR3: TGTGCCAGCAGTGAAGGGAGGCCCTCTGGAAACACCATATATTTT. Its translation: CASSEGRPSGNTIYF. The chain recombines TRBV6-1 with TRBJ1-3; no clear D. The ends were cut back, 1 base at V and 0 bases at J, with 7 bases in the middle. The length of the CDR3 is 15 residues. The germline V gene has CDR1 MNHNS and CDR2 SASEGT.

In DNA form, the CDR3 reads TGTGCCAGTAGTATGACTAGCGGGGGGGCCGGCGAGCAGTACTTC. As protein: CASSMTSGGAGEQYF. The rearrangement joins TRBV19 to TRBJ2-7; 14 bases align to TRBD2. Trimming took 3 bases from V and 6 from J; bases not matched to a gene: 4. This CDR3 has 15 residues. The germline gives CDR1 LNHDA, CDR2 SQIVND (reference sequence).

In its sample, this clone was seen once. V and J are TRBV7-3 and TRBJ2-1, with 11 bases matching TRBD2. Per germline, CDR1 SGHTA and CDR2 FQGTGA. The CDR3 has 15 residues. The V gene end was trimmed by 2 bases and the J gene end by 9 bases; junction bases not matched to a gene: 6. The CDR3 DNA reads as TGTGCCAGCAGCTTAGGGCCTAGCGGGGGGAGTGAGCAGTTCTTC. It translates to CASSLGPSGGSEQFF.

The chain employs TRBV21-1 and TRBJ2-5; the D call of TRBD2 is as the table states it, not checked on the DNA. TRBV21-1 is shown as a pseudogene. The CDR3 is made up of 16 amino acids. The CDR3 bases are TGTGCCAGCAGCAAAGAGGGGGGAGGGATGGAAGAGACCCAGTACTTC. Translated, it gives CASSKEGGGMEETQYF.

The chain recombines TRBV28 with TRBJ1-2; the D gene is possibly TRBD1 (5 bases). Trimming stripped 3 bases from V and 4 bases from J, with 12 bases between. Germline values: CDR1 MDHEN, CDR2 SYDVKM. The CDR3 contains 14 residues. CDR3 DNA sequence: TGTGCCAGCAGTTTCGTCGATAGGGGCTATGGCTACACCTTC. This encodes CASSFVDRGYGYTF.

Turning to this clone: Germline and junction disagree at one end, which may indicate a read error. The chain carries TRBV11-2 and TRBJ2-7; D is unresolved. There are 15 residues in the CDR3. Per the germline V gene, CDR1 is SGHAT and CDR2 is FQNNGV. The CDR3: CASSLFLTPSYEQHF. The CDR3 nucleotides are TGTGCCAGCAGCTTGTTCCTGACACCCTCCTACGAGCAGCACTTC.

This clone was seen a few times. CDR3 loop: CASSVRENDNSPLHF. CDR3 DNA sequence: TGTGCCAGCAGTGTTAGGGAGAACGATAATTCACCCCTCCACTTT. The chain carries TRBV2 and TRBJ1-6; the D is unclear. This CDR3 comprises 15 residues. Trimming left V 4 bases short and J 5 bases short, with 12 bases between. Germline assignment: CDR1 SNHLY and CDR2 FYNNEI.

The gene calls are TRBV27 and TRBJ2-2, with 11 bases that match TRBD1. The junction had 10 bases not matched to a gene; V was cut back by 6 bases and J by 7 bases. Germline loops: CDR1 MNHEY, CDR2 SMNVEV (reference sequence). The CDR3 length is 16 residues. Here the CDR3 DNA reads TGTGCCAGCAGAGGTCCCGGGACAGGGGGGATCGGGGAGCTGTTTTTT. Translated: CASRGPGTGGIGELFF.